Listed below are T cell receptor beta chains from one sample, sequenced in a study of blood T cell repertoires in COVID-19. Sequencing used immunoSEQ multiplex PCR; TCRdb keeps in-frame clones, though not all of them. The data show some 210,000 clones, with around 90% seen just once and less than 7.5% held by the top ten. Material for sequencing was peripheral blood. The origin of the receptors is a man between 60 and 75 years old who had recovered from COVID-19. Each CDR3 is given with its conserved first and last residue. The order of the fields is D gene, V gene, J gene, CDR3 protein, CDR3 DNA. D genes are given only for firm matches.

d_gene: .
v_gene: TRBV19
j_gene: TRBJ1-2
CDR3aa: CASGYPAGGYTF
CDR3nt: TGTGCCAGTGGATATCCGGCGGGGGGCTACACCTTC

d_gene: TRBD2
v_gene: TRBV6-4
j_gene: TRBJ2-3
CDR3aa: CASSDSRIAGATDTQYF
CDR3nt: TGTGCCAGCAGTGACTCGAGGATAGCGGGGGCCACAGATACGCAGTATTTT

d_gene: .
v_gene: TRBV5-1
j_gene: TRBJ2-7
CDR3aa: CASSADRRAYEQYF
CDR3nt: TGCGCCAGCAGTGCGGACAGGAGGGCCTACGAGCAGTACTTC

d_gene: TRBD1
v_gene: TRBV7-8
j_gene: TRBJ1-1
CDR3aa: CASSLPQGKREAFF
CDR3nt: TGTGCCAGCAGCTTACCACAGGGGAAACGTGAAGCTTTCTTT

d_gene: .
v_gene: TRBV5-1
j_gene: TRBJ1-1
CDR3aa: CASSLATGSTEAFF
CDR3nt: TGCGCCAGCAGCTTGGCCACAGGGTCCACTGAAGCTTTCTTT

d_gene: .
v_gene: TRBV6-5
j_gene: TRBJ2-7
CDR3aa: CASSHQDSSYEQYF
CDR3nt: TGTGCCAGCAGTCACCAGGACAGTTCCTACGAGCAGTACTTC

d_gene: TRBD1
v_gene: TRBV4-1
j_gene: TRBJ2-5
CDR3aa: CASSLRDRGPETQYF
CDR3nt: TGCGCCAGCAGCCTCCGGGACAGGGGTCCGGAGACCCAGTACTTC

d_gene: .
v_gene: TRBV7-4
j_gene: TRBJ1-1
CDR3aa: CASSPYRVTEAFF
CDR3nt: TGTGCCAGCAGCCCCTACCGGGTCACTGAAGCTTTCTTT

d_gene: .
v_gene: TRBV28
j_gene: TRBJ1-1
CDR3aa: CASSFQAFEAFF
CDR3nt: TGTGCCAGCAGCTTCCAGGCTTTTGAAGCTTTCTTT

d_gene: TRBD1
v_gene: TRBV28
j_gene: TRBJ1-2
CDR3aa: CASRDTDRGYTF
CDR3nt: TGTGCCAGCAGGGACACGGACAGGGGATACACCTTC

d_gene: TRBD2
v_gene: TRBV12-3/TRBV12-4
j_gene: TRBJ2-2
CDR3aa: CASSQRGTGELFF
CDR3nt: TGTGCCAGCTCCCAGCGGGGTACCGGGGAGCTGTTTTTT

d_gene: TRBD1
v_gene: TRBV30
j_gene: TRBJ2-7
CDR3aa: CAWTPGDRYYEQYF
CDR3nt: TGTGCCTGGACCCCTGGGGACAGATACTACGAGCAGTACTTC

d_gene: TRBD1
v_gene: TRBV19
j_gene: TRBJ1-2
CDR3aa: CASSRGQGRAAGDYGYTF
CDR3nt: TGTGCCAGTAGTAGGGGACAGGGTAGAGCGGCGGGGGACTATGGCTACACCTTC

d_gene: .
v_gene: TRBV28
j_gene: TRBJ1-2
CDR3aa: CASSLFPGGFQDGGYTF
CDR3nt: TGTGCCAGCAGTTTATTCCCCGGGGGGTTCCAGGATGGAGGCTACACCTTC

d_gene: .
v_gene: TRBV11-2
j_gene: TRBJ2-7
CDR3aa: CASSLDARSSSYEQYF
CDR3nt: TGTGCCAGCAGCTTAGACGCGAGGAGTAGCTCCTACGAGCAGTACTTC

d_gene: .
v_gene: TRBV19
j_gene: TRBJ1-6
CDR3aa: CASSLGNVVRGSPLHF
CDR3nt: TGTGCCAGTAGTCTCGGTAACGTCGTCCGAGGGTCACCCCTCCACTTT

d_gene: .
v_gene: TRBV19
j_gene: TRBJ2-6
CDR3aa: CASIRTAVYSGANVLTF
CDR3nt: TGTGCCAGTATTCGGACAGCGGTCTACTCTGGGGCCAACGTCCTGACTTTC

d_gene: .
v_gene: TRBV19
j_gene: TRBJ1-1
CDR3aa: CASTGGGAGNTEAFF
CDR3nt: TGTGCCAGTACCGGTGGGGGGGCTGGCAACACTGAAGCTTTCTTT

d_gene: .
v_gene: TRBV2
j_gene: TRBJ1-4
CDR3aa: CASRRGLTNEKLFF
CDR3nt: TGTGCCAGCAGGAGGGGACTAACTAATGAAAAACTGTTTTTT

d_gene: TRBD1
v_gene: TRBV19
j_gene: TRBJ1-1
CDR3aa: CASSVSGGTEAFF
CDR3nt: TGTGCCAGTAGTGTCTCAGGGGGCACTGAAGCTTTCTTT

d_gene: TRBD1
v_gene: TRBV28
j_gene: TRBJ2-1
CDR3aa: CASSPTGTRYNEQFF
CDR3nt: TGTGCCAGCAGTCCGACAGGGACGAGGTACAATGAGCAGTTCTTC

d_gene: TRBD1
v_gene: TRBV19
j_gene: TRBJ1-2
CDR3aa: CASRGQYYGYTF
CDR3nt: TGTGCCAGTAGGGGACAGTACTATGGCTACACCTTC

d_gene: .
v_gene: TRBV6-5
j_gene: TRBJ2-1
CDR3aa: CASSYWRGYEQFF
CDR3nt: TGTGCCAGCAGTTACTGGCGGGGTTATGAGCAGTTCTTC